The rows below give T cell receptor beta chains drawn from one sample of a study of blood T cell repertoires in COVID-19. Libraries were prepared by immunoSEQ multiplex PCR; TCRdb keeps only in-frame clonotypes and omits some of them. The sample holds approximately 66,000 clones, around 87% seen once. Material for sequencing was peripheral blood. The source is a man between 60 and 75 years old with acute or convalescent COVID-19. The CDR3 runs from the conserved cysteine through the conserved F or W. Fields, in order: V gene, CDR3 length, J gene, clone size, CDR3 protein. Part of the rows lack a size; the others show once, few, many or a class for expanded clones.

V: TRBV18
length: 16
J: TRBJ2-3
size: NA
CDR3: CASSPTAGGPGDTQYF

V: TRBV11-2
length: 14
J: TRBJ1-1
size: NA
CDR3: CASSSDRWGTEAFF

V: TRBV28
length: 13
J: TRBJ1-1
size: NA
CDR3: CASRRGQSSWAFF

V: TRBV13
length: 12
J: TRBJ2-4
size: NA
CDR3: CASSFMKNIQYF

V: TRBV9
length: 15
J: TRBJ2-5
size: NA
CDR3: CASSLGQGKQETQYF

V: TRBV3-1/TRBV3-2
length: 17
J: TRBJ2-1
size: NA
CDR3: CASSQDRTRNSYNEQFF

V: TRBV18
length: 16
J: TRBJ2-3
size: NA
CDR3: CASSPPTGGFTDTQYF

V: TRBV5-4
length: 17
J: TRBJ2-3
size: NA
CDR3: CASSTTSGGPSTDTQYF

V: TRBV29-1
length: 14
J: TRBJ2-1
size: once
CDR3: CSVRWGQADNEQFF

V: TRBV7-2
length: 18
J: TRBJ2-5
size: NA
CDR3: CASSLGPPGYQFEETQYF

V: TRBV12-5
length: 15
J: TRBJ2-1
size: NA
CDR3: CASALGLAGGNEQFF